Below, 20 T cell receptor beta chains from the same sample are listed, as sequenced in a study of T cells in women clearing cervical HPV infection. Profiling relied on immunoSEQ multiplex PCR, and the TCRdb table lists in-frame clones only, not all of them. Recorded for this sample: tens of thousands of clones. The sequenced sample consisted of blood buffy coat. Source of these receptors: a woman aged 18 to 75 with a cervical HPV16 infection that either progressed to CIN3+ or cleared (not recorded which).

As to this clone: The read finishes 3 residues shy of the CDR3 end, and the germline J gene is used to complete it. This chain joins TRBV30 and TRBJ2-3; D is uncertain. The CDR3 sequence is 12 residues long. The V gene's germline CDR1 is GTSNPN and CDR2 SVGIG (reference sequence). Incomplete CDR3 DNA: TGTGCCTGGAGTGTACTTCTTAAGACG. Protein product: CAWSVLLKT. The entire CDR3 reads CAWSVLLKTQYF.

To note about this clone: The read terminates 3 residues ahead of where the CDR3 ends, so the germline J gene completes it. This chain uses TRBV30 with TRBJ2-3, with 8 bases fitting TRBD2. From germline, CDR1 is GTSNPN and CDR2 SVGIG (reference sequence). This CDR3 comprises 13 residues. The CDR3 spells CARGVAGRETQYF. Incomplete CDR3 DNA: TGTGCCCGCGGAGTAGCGGGACGCGAGACG.

On this clone: The junction differs from germline at one of its ends, possibly a read error. The read ends 3 residues early relative to the CDR3; the germline J gene fills the gap. Other nucleotide sequences from this sample produce the same CDR3. The chain links TRBV30 to TRBJ1-3, with TRBD1 identical over 7 bases. The V gene's germline CDR1 is GTSNPN and CDR2 SVGIG (reference sequence). This CDR3 has 20 amino acids. The CDR3 loop reads CAWRLDAPLQGLVSGNTIYF. CDR3 DNA (partial): TGTGCCTGGAGGCTTGATGCCCCGCTACAGGGGCTAGTCTCTGGAAACACA.

A remark on this clone: The read ends 3 residues before the CDR3 terminus; that terminus is restored from the germline J gene. The chain employs TRBV7-3 and TRBJ2-5; possible D gene TRBD2, 6 bases. Germline V gene lookup returns CDR1 SGHTA and CDR2 FQGTGA. The CDR3 has 13 residues. Trimming shortened V by 5 bases and J by 4 bases, and 11 bases separated the two germline ends. The CDR3 DNA, read in part, is TGTGCCAGCAGCCTCGGGGGAGGAGAGACC. Its translation: CASSLGGGET. The whole CDR3 reads CASSLGGGETQYF.

A note on this clone: The CDR3 is cut off 3 residues early in the read; its end comes from the germline J gene. The V call is TRBV19, the J call TRBJ1-1; 8 bases fit TRBD1. Trimming at V came to 4 bases and at J to 0 bases, leaving 13 bases not matched to a gene. Germline loops: CDR1 LNHDA, CDR2 SQIVND (reference sequence). This CDR3 has 18 residues. The CDR3 spells CASSTYPGGSTLNTEAFF. Incomplete CDR3 DNA: TGTGCCAGTAGTACCTATCCAGGGGGCTCCACCCTGAACACTGAA.

Concerning this clone itself: The read comes to an end 3 residues before the CDR3 does, leaving the germline J gene to fill in the end. V gene TRBV6-4 combines with J gene TRBJ2-1, with 10 bases that match TRBD2. Germline-derived CDR1 and CDR2 are MRHNA and SNTAGT. V dropped 3 bases and J dropped 8; count of bases not matched to a gene: 10. CDR3 length: 16 residues. CDR3 bases read: TGTGCCAGCAGTGATCAAGCGGGGGGGCCCTTATATGAG. Its protein product is CASSDQAGGPLYE. The entire CDR3 protein is CASSDQAGGPLYEQFF.

Remarks on this clone: The read stops 3 residues short of the end of the CDR3; the missing end is completed from the germline J gene. The V gene is TRBV30, the J gene TRBJ2-3; TRBD2 matches at 9 bases. V was pared by 6 bases and J by 6 bases, with 13 bases of the junction left unmatched. Germline V CDR1 and CDR2: GTSNPN, SVGIG (reference sequence). This CDR3 comprises 15 residues. CDR3 amino acids: CACNDGLAGTDTQYF. The DNA read from the CDR3 is TGTGCCTGCAACGACGGGCTAGCGGGGACTGATACG.

In the case of this clone: The CDR3 end falls 3 residues outside the read, so it is completed with the germline J gene. The chain recombines TRBV2 with TRBJ2-3; TRBD1 aligns across 7 bases. The CDR3 covers 15 residues. Per the germline V gene, CDR1 is SNHLY and CDR2 is FYNNEI. V was clipped by 6 bases and J by 0 bases; unmatched bases: 6. CDR3 sequence: CASRTGTASTDTQYF. The sequenced part of the CDR3 DNA is TGTGCCAGCAGAACCGGGACAGCTAGCACAGATACG. Variable domain in full (rest from reference TRBV2 and TRBJ2-3): EPEVTQTPSHQVTQMGQEVILRCVPISNHLYFYWYRQILGQKVEFLVSFYNNEISEKSEIFDDQFSVERPDGSNFTLKIRSTKLEDSAMYFCASRTGTASTDTQYFGPGTRLTVL.

With regard to this clone: The sequence runs out 3 residues before the end of the CDR3; the remainder is reconstructed from the germline J gene. J is TRBJ2-7 and V is TRBV18; 7 nucleotides align to TRBD1. After removal of 3 bases from V and 6 bases from J, the junction contained 8 bases not matched to a gene. This CDR3 has 14 residues. Per germline, CDR1 KGHSH and CDR2 LQKENI. This chain's CDR3 is CASSPGTAIREQYF. The covered CDR3 bases are TGTGCCAGCTCACCCGGGACAGCTATACGCGAG.

A remark on this clone: Read data end 3 residues before the CDR3 end; the end is taken from the germline J gene. The chain links TRBV30 to TRBJ2-3; D is perhaps TRBD1 (6 bases). This CDR3 spans 13 amino acids. Germline CDR1 reads GTSNPN; CDR2 reads SVGIG (reference sequence). V lost 2 bases and J lost 5, with 11 bases in between. This CDR3 reads CAWSTGREDTQYF. The CDR3 DNA, read in part, is TGTGCCTGGAGTACAGGGCGTGAAGATACG.

As to this clone: The CDR3 is cut off 3 residues early in the read; its end comes from the germline J gene. V usage is TRBV19 and J usage is TRBJ2-3; 8 bases map to TRBD2. The CDR3 has 13 residues. CDR1 and CDR2 from the germline V gene are LNHDA and SQIVND (reference sequence). The junction had 3 bases not matched to a gene; V was cut back by 7 bases and J by 3 bases. The sequenced CDR3 bases are TGTGCCAGTAACGGCGGGAGGACAGATACG. It specifies CASNGGRTDT. The entire CDR3 sequence reads CASNGGRTDTQYF.

As to this clone: The CDR3 end is not reached by the read, which stops 3 residues before it; the germline J gene fills it in. The V and J genes are TRBV7-2 and TRBJ1-2; TRBD1 matches at 9 bases. Germline assignment: CDR1 SGHTA and CDR2 FQGNSA. CDR3 size: 15 residues. The sequenced CDR3 bases are TGTGCCAGCAGCCCCAGACAGGGGGGAAACAATGAC. This codes for CASSPRQGGNND. The whole CDR3 region reads CASSPRQGGNNDYTF.

On this clone itself: Sequencing ends 3 residues short of the CDR3 end; the germline J gene provides the rest. The chain links TRBV19 to TRBJ2-4; TRBD1 agrees at 8 bases. Germline lookup yields CDR1 LNHDA and CDR2 SQIVND (reference sequence). CDR3 length: 11 residues. CDR3 in amino acids: CASTGQAGQYF. Partial CDR3 DNA: TGTGCCAGTACGGGACAGGCTGGT.

Details on this clone: Read coverage stops 3 residues before the CDR3 terminus; the germline J gene supplies the remainder. The chain combines TRBV20-1 with TRBJ2-2; D call uncertain. The length of the CDR3 is 12 residues. V was pared by 3 bases and J by 5 bases, with 7 bases between. Germline CDR1 is DFQATT and CDR2 is SNEGSKA (reference sequence). The CDR3 loop reads CSARPRTGELFF. CDR3 bases read: TGCAGTGCTAGGCCCCGGACCGGGGAG.

In the case of this clone: The read comes to an end 3 residues before the CDR3 does, leaving the germline J gene to fill in the end. The rearrangement links TRBV19 to TRBJ2-1; 15 positions agree with TRBD2. J gave up 7 bases and V 3 bases, and 10 bases lay outside the gene matches. The CDR3 is made up of 18 amino acids. CDR1 is LNHDA, CDR2 SQIVND, per germline (reference sequence). The CDR3 spells CASSIGGLAGGGGNEQFF. CDR3 bases read: TGTGCCAGTAGTATTGGGGGACTAGCGGGAGGAGGTGGAAATGAG. The variable domain in full, completed from reference TRBV19 and TRBJ2-1, reads DGGITQSPKYLFRKEGQNVTLSCEQNLNHDAMYWYRQDPGQGLRLIYYSQIVNDFQKGDIAEGYSVSREKKESFPLTVTSAQKNPTAFYLCASSIGGLAGGGGNEQFFGPGTRLTVL.

This chain's CDR3 is CASSFSSGGAGETQYF. The covered CDR3 bases are TGCGCCAGCAGCTTTTCCAGCGGGGGGGCCGGGGAGACC. The chain uses TRBV5-1 and TRBJ2-5; 10 bases align to TRBD2. With the read ending 3 residues before the CDR3 end, the germline J gene is used to fill in that end. There are 16 residues in the CDR3. V lost 2 bases to trimming and J lost 5 bases; unmatched junction nucleotides: 9. Germline V gene sequence: CDR1 SGHRS, CDR2 YFSETQ.

Turning to this clone: With the read ending 3 residues before the CDR3 end, the germline J gene is used to fill in that end. The chain has TRBV30 and TRBJ1-5; D remains unclear. V was pared by 2 bases and J by 3 bases, with 14 bases between. From germline, CDR1 is GTSNPN and CDR2 SVGIG (reference sequence). The CDR3 length is 15 residues. CDR3 sequence: CAWSPSSRNNQPQHF. The sequenced CDR3 bases are TGTGCCTGGAGTCCGTCGAGCAGGAACAATCAGCCC.

Regarding this clone: The sequence runs out 3 residues before the end of the CDR3; the remainder is reconstructed from the germline J gene. The rearrangement uses TRBV7-2 and TRBJ1-5, with unresolved D. Germline loops: CDR1 SGHTA, CDR2 FQGNSA. The CDR3 totals 14 residues. V dropped 2 bases and J dropped 3 bases, with 8 bases sitting between them. The covered CDR3 bases are TGTGCCAGCAGCTTACCCGGGGACAATCAGCCC. It codes for CASSLPGDNQP. The full CDR3 sequence reads CASSLPGDNQPQHF.

As to this clone: The CDR3 is cut off 3 residues early in the read; its end comes from the germline J gene. This chain links TRBV20-1 with TRBJ1-5, with no clear D. This CDR3 spans 14 amino acids. V was cut by 6 bases and J by 5 bases, with 17 bases left in between. Germline V gene sequence: CDR1 DFQATT, CDR2 SNEGSKA (reference sequence). The covered CDR3 bases are TGCAGTGCGCGCTCCCCCAAAGCGTATCAGCCC. This translates into CSARSPKAYQP. The complete CDR3 reads CSARSPKAYQPQHF.

Comments on this clone: The CDR3 is cut off 3 residues early in the read; its end comes from the germline J gene. The chain combines TRBV2 with TRBJ1-5; 7 bases fit TRBD1. From germline, CDR1 is SNHLY and CDR2 FYNNEI. V shed 0 bases, J shed 9 bases, and the junction held 11 bases outside the gene matches. The CDR3 contains 16 residues. The CDR3 bases that were read are TGTGCCAGCAGTGAAGCTTCCGACAGGGCTGGGGGGCCC. This translates into CASSEASDRAGGP. The full CDR3 sequence reads CASSEASDRAGGPQHF.